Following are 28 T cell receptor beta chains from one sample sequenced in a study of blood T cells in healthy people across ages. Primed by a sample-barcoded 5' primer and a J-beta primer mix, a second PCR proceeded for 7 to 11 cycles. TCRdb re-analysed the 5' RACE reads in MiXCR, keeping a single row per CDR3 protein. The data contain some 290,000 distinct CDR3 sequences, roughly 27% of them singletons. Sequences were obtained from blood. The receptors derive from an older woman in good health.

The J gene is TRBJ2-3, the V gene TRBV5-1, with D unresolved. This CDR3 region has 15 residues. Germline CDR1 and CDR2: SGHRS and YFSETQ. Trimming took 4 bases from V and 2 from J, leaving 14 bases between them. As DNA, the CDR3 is TGCGCCAGCAGCCCCTCGACGCCTGACACAGATACGCAGTATTTT. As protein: CASSPSTPDTDTQYF.

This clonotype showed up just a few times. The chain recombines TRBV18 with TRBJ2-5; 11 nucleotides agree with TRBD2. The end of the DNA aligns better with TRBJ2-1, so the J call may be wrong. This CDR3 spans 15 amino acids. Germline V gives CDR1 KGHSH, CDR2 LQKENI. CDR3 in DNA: TGTGCCAGCTCACCGGGACTAGCGGAAGTGAGTGAGCAGTTCTTC. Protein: CASSPGLAEVSEQFF.

For the CDR3, the DNA is TGTGCCAGCAGCTCAGCCGGGACCTCCTACAATGAGCAGTTCTTC. Translated: CASSSAGTSYNEQFF. The chain employs TRBV7-2 and TRBJ2-1; D possibly matches TRBD1 or TRBD2 (5 bases each). CDR1 and CDR2 from the germline V gene are SGHTA and FQGNSA. Trimming left V 4 bases short and J 0 bases short, with 10 bases between. CDR3 size: 15 residues.

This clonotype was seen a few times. The CDR3 bases are TGTGCCAGCAACCGTAGAGGGGACACCTATGAAAAACTGTTTTTT. It codes for CASNRRGDTYEKLFF. This chain links TRBV9 with TRBJ1-4, with a weak D call TRBD1 (6 bases). Trimming shortened V by 6 bases and J by 6 bases, and 18 bases separated the two germline ends. Germline CDR1 SGDLS, CDR2 YYNGEE. This CDR3 is built from 15 residues.

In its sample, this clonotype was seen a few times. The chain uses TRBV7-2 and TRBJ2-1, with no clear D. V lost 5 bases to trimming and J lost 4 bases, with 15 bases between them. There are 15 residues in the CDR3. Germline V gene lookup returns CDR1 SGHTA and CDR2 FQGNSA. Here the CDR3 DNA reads TGTGCCAGCAGCCTTCAACCTGGGATTTACAATGAGCAGTTCTTC. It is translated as CASSLQPGIYNEQFF.

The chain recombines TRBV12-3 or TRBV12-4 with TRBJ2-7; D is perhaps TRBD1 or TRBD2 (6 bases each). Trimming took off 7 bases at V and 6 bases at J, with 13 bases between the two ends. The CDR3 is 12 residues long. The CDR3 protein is CASTQGRGEQYF. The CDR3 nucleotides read TGTGCCAGCACCCAGGGGCGGGGCGAGCAGTACTTC.

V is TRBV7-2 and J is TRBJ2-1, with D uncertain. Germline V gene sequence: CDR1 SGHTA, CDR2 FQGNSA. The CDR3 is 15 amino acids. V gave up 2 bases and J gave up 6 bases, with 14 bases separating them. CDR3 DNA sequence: TGTGCCAGCAGCTTAAAACTGGGCCTGCTCAATGAGCAGTTCTTC. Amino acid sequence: CASSLKLGLLNEQFF.

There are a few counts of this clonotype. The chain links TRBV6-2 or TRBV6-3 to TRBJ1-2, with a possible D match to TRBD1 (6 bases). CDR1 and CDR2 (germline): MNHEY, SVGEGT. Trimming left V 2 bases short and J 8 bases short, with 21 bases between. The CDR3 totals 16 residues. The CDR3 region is CASSYRPPIQGHGYTF. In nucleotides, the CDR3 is TGTGCCAGCAGTTACCGGCCCCCTATTCAGGGGCACGGCTACACCTTC.

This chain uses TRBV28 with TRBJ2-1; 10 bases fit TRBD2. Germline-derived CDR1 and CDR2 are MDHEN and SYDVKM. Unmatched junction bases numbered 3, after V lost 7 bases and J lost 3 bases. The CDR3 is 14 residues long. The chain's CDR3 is CASKIAGGYNEQFF. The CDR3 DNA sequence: TGTGCCAGCAAGATAGCGGGAGGCTACAATGAGCAGTTCTTC.

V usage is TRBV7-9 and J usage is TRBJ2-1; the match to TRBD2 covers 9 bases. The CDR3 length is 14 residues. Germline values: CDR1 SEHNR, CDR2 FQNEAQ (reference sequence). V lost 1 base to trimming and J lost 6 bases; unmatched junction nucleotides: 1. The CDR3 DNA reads TGTGCCAGCAGCTTAGAACTAGCGGGCAATGAGCAGTTCTTC. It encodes CASSLELAGNEQFF.

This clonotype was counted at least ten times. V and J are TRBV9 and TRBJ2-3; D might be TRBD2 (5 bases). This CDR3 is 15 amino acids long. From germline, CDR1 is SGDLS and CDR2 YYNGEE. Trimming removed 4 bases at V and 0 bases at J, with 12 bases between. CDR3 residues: CASSTRGVSTDTQYF. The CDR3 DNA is TGTGCCAGCAGCACCCGGGGAGTGAGCACAGATACGCAGTATTTT. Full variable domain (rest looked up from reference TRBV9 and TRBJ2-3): DSGVTQTPKHLITATGQRVTLRCSPRSGDLSVYWYQQSLDQGLQFLIQYYNGEERAKGNILERFSAQQFPDLHSELNLSSLELGDSALYFCASSTRGVSTDTQYFGPGTRLTVL.

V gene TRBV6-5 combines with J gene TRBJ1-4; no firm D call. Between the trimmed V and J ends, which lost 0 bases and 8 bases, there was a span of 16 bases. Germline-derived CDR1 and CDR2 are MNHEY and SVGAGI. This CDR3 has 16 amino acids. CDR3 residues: CASSYSSSVLGEKLFF. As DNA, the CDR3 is TGTGCCAGCAGTTACTCGAGCTCGGTATTAGGGGAAAAACTGTTTTTT.

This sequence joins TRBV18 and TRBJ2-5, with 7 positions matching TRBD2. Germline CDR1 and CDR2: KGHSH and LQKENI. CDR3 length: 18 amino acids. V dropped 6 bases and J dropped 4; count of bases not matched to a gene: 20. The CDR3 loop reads CASSPEASGLKARETQYF. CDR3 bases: TGTGCCAGCTCCCCCGAGGCTAGCGGCCTAAAGGCAAGAGAGACCCAGTACTTC.

In DNA form, the CDR3 reads TGTGCCAGCAGCCAGACAGGGGTGAAGACCGGGGAGCTGTTTTTT. Translated: CASSQTGVKTGELFF. V and J are TRBV3-1 and TRBJ2-2; 8 bases align to TRBD1. V trimming: 3 bases; J trimming: 5 bases; junction bases outside the gene matches: 5. Germline CDR1 reads LGHDT; CDR2 reads YNNKEL (reference sequence). The CDR3 is made up of 15 amino acids.

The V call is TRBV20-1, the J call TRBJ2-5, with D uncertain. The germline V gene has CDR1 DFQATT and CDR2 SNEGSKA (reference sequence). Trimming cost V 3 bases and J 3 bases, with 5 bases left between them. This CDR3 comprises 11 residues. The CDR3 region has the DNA TGCAGTGCTAGTATAGAAGAGACCCAGTACTTC. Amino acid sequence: CSASIEETQYF.

CDR3 nucleotide sequence: TGCGCCAGCAGCCCCCAGGGGATAACTGAAGCTTTCTTT. It yields the protein CASSPQGITEAFF. The chain combines TRBV5-1 with TRBJ1-1; tentative D call: TRBD1 (6 bases). Per germline, CDR1 SGHRS and CDR2 YFSETQ. V was clipped by 4 bases and J by 5 bases, with 12 bases between them. The CDR3 is 13 amino acids.

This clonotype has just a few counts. CDR3 in amino acids: CATSDGGMGETQYF. Here the CDR3 DNA reads TGTGCCACCAGTGACGGCGGGATGGGAGAGACCCAGTACTTC. The genes are TRBV24-1 and TRBJ2-5, with D possibly matching TRBD2 (6 bases). Germline V gene sequence: CDR1 KGHDR, CDR2 SFDVKD. The CDR3 contains 14 residues. The V and J ends lost 4 bases and 4 bases respectively, with 12 bases between them.

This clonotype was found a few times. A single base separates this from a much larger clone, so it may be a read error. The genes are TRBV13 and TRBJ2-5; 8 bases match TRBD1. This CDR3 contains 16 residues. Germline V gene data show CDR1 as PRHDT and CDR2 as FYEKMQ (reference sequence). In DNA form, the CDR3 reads TGTGCCAGCAGCTCGAGGACAGGGAATTTTCAAGGGACCCAGTACTTC. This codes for CASSSRTGNFQGTQYF.

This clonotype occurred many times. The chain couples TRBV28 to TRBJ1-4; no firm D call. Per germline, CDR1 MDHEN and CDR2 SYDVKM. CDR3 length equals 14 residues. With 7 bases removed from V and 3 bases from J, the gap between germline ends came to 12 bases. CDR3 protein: CASNWGGSNEKLFF. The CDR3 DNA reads TGTGCCAGCAACTGGGGAGGTTCTAATGAAAAACTGTTTTTT.

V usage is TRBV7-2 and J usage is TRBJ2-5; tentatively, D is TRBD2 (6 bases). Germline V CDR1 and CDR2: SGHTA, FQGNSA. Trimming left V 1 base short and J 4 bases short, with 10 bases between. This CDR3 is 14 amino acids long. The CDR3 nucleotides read TGTGCCAGCAGCTTAGAGGGCGGGACAGAGACCCAGTACTTC. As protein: CASSLEGGTETQYF. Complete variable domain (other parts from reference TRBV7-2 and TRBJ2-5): GAGVSQSPSNKVTEKGKDVELRCDPISGHTALYWYRQSLGQGLEFLIYFQGNSAPDKSGLPSDRFSAERTGGSVSTLTIQRTQQEDSAVYLCASSLEGGTETQYFGPGTRLLVL.

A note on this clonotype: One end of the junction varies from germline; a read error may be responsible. CDR3: CASGQEGNGNEKLFF. The CDR3, as DNA: TGTGCCAGCGGCCAAGAAGGGAATGGTAATGAAAAACTGTTTTTT. The V and J genes are TRBV3-1 and TRBJ1-4; no clear D gene. Germline-derived CDR1 and CDR2 are LGHDT and YNNKEL (reference sequence). CDR3 length equals 15 residues. The full variable domain, with the rest looked up from reference TRBV3-1 and TRBJ1-4, is DTAVSQTPKYLVTQMGNDKSIKCEQNLGHDTMYWYKQDSKKFLKIMFSYNNKELIINETVPNRFSPKSPDKAHLNLHINSLELGDSAVYFCASGQEGNGNEKLFFGSGTQLSVL.

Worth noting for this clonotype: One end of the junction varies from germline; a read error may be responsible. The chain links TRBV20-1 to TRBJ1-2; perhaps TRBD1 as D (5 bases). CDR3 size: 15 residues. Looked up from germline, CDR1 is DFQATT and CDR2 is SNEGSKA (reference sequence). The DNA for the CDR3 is TGCAGTGCTAGAGGAGGGCGGGGGACTAACTATCGCTACACCTTC. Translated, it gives CSARGGRGTNYRYTF.

Written as DNA, the CDR3 is TGCAGTGCTCCCACCGGGACTAGCGGCACAGATACGCAGTATTTT. Translating it yields CSAPTGTSGTDTQYF. The J gene is TRBJ2-3, the V gene TRBV20-1, with TRBD2 matching 10 bases. V gave up 5 bases and J gave up 1 base; unmatched junction bases: 6. The CDR3 has 15 amino acids. CDR1 DFQATT and CDR2 SNEGSKA come from the germline V gene (reference sequence).

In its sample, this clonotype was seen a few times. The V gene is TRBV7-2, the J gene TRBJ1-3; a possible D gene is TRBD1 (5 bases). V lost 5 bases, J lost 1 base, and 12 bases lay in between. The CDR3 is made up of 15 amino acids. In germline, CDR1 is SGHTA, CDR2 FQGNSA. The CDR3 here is CASSRRGDSGNTIYF. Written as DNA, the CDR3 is TGTGCCAGCAGCCGTCGGGGGGATTCTGGAAACACCATATATTTT. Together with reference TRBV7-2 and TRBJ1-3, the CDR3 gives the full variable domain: GAGVSQSPSNKVTEKGKDVELRCDPISGHTALYWYRQSLGQGLEFLIYFQGNSAPDKSGLPSDRFSAERTGGSVSTLTIQRTQQEDSAVYLCASSRRGDSGNTIYFGEGSWLTVV.

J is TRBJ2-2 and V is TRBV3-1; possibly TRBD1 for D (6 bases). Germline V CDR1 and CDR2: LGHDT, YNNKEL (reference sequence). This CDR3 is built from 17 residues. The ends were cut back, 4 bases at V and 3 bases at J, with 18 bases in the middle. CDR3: CASSPIYAGADTGELFF. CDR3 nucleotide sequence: TGTGCCAGCAGCCCAATCTATGCAGGGGCGGACACCGGGGAGCTGTTTTTT.

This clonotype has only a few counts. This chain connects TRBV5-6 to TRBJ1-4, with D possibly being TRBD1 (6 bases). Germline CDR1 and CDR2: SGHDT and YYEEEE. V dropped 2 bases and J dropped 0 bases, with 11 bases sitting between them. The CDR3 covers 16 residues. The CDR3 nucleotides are TGTGCCAGCAGCTTTTACAGGGTATCAACTAATGAAAAACTGTTTTTT. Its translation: CASSFYRVSTNEKLFF. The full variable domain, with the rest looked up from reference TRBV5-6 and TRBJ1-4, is DAGVTQSPTHLIKTRGQQVTLRCSPKSGHDTVSWYQQALGQGPQFIFQYYEEEERQRGNFPDRFSGHQFPNYSSELNVNALLLGDSALYLCASSFYRVSTNEKLFFGSGTQLSVL.

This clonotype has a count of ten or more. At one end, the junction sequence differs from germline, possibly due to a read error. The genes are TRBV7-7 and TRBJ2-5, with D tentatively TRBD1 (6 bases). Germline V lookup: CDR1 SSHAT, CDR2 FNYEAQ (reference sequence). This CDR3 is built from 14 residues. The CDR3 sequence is CASSPDSSQETQYF. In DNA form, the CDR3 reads TGTGCTAGCAGCCCGGACAGTTCCCAAGAGACCCAGTACTTC. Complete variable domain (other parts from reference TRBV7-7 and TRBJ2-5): GAGVSQSPRYKVTKRGQDVTLRCDPISSHATLYWYQQALGQGPEFLTYFNYEAQPDKSGLPSDRFSAERPEGSISTLTIQRTEQRDSAMYRCASSPDSSQETQYFGPGTRLLVL.

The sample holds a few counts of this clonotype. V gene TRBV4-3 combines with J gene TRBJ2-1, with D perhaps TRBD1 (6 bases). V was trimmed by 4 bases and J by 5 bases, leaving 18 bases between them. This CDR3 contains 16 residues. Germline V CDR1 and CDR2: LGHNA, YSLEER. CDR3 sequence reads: CASSPEGRGSNNEQFF. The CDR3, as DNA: TGCGCCAGCAGCCCTGAGGGCAGGGGAAGCAACAATGAGCAGTTCTTC.